This T cell receptor (beta chain) stems from a study of a mutant IDH1 vaccine in newly diagnosed glioma. About the study: Sex distribution of treated patients was roughly 60% male and 37.5% female; mean age was around 40 years.

The CDR3 is 14 residues long. In germline, CDR1 is SQVTM, CDR2 ANQGSEA. The J segment lost 2 bases and the V segment lost 6 bases, leaving 8 bases of the junction unmatched. Study conclusions and caveats: Alterations occurring in top peripheral T cell clonotypes seemed unrelated to pseudoprogression.

Sequencing used immunoSEQ multiplex PCR; TCRdb keeps in-frame clones, though not all of them. The table lists under 70,000 clones, around 84% of them singletons. Sample time point: week 5, during vaccination. Every vaccination contained 300 ug of the mutant IDH1 20-mer peptide and was paired with topical imiquimod. With regard to this clone: What it binds is unknown.

J is TRBJ2-3 and V is TRBV29-1, with 7 bases aligning to TRBD1. The input for sequencing was PBMCs, taken from a glioma patient whose treatment included an IDH1 peptide vaccine. This receptor was taken from a woman between 50 and 59 years old with glioma. The CDR3 DNA sequence: TGCAGCGTGGCCGGGACAGAGTTCACAGATACGCAGTATTTT. Translation: CSVAGTEFTDTQYF.